This T cell receptor (beta chain) comes out of a study of early T cells in non-severe SARS-CoV-2 infection (dated by TCRdb to the early 2020s). Background on the whole study: TCR sequencing used bulk RNA from unsorted whole blood, so alpha and beta chains could not be paired. What the authors observed across the whole study: Matching against VDJdb was skewed toward anti-spike CD8 responses, likely underestimated virus-specific expansions, and missed private and CD4 specificities.

Trimming removed 3 bases from V and 3 bases from J; the gene matches leave 7 bases unexplained. The CDR3, cysteine through phenylalanine, is 15 amino acids long. The CDR3 DNA has 45 bases and is translated from base 1. Sequences SQVTM (CDR1) and ANQGSEA (CDR2) are obtained from the germline V gene. The library was built by means of 5' RACE. This sample was sequenced with a NextSeq 500. Unique molecular identifiers were attached to individual cDNA molecules in the TCR library protocol so that sequencing error and PCR bias could be corrected. TCR alpha and beta chains were both sequenced, and the abundances of alpha and beta sequences in each sample were closely correlated with each other. The paper's data handling went like this. Decombinator V4 was used to annotate the V gene, J gene and CDR3 of the TCR sequences. TCRs were defined as expanded if a significant change between any two time points was detected under a Poisson model with p below 0.0001. TCR abundances were normalised to the total number of TCRs sequenced per sample and expressed as counts per million. MAIT TCRs were defined by TRAV1-2 paired with TRAJ12, TRAJ20 or TRAJ33, and iNKT TCRs by TRAV10 paired with TRAJ18. VDJdb, accessed 1 November 2021, was searched for CMV, EBV and SARS-CoV-2 annotated TCRs, excluding TCRs annotated for multiple antigens. TCRdb reran the public reads through fastp at Q25 and MiXCR, keeping productive beta chains. Rows matching on CDR3 protein sequence are summarized as one entry with the most common DNA and genes. In this record, the V and J calls reflect TCRdb's handling and not the investigators' own analysis. This sample is represented by around 30,000 distinct CDR3 sequences; about 4% of them were singletons. The ten largest account for approximately 4.4% of the sample.

This clonotype was detected many times. The clone's antigen remains unknown. The record has no base qualities; no much larger clone is one base away. A case-control design nested within a healthcare worker cohort in London, UK, was used, with weekly nasopharyngeal swab PCR tests and blood sampling performed. Between 23 and 31 March 2020, the week of the UK lockdown, healthcare workers were enrolled and then followed up weekly for as long as 16 weeks. The sequenced material came from whole blood. This receptor chain uses TRBV29-1 and TRBJ2-3, and 9 bases in between align with TRBD2. The sequence derives from an adult who was a healthcare worker with PCR-confirmed SARS-CoV-2 infection or an uninfected control (not recorded which). The nucleotide sequence reads as follows: TGCAGCGTTGATCGGGCTAGCGGGACGACAGATACGCAGTATTTT. It translates to CSVDRASGTTDTQYF.